This TCR beta chain was sequenced during a study of T cells in Graves' hyperthyroidism and ophthalmopathy. Germline lookup yields CDR1 WNHNN and CDR2 SYGVQD (reference sequence). The CDR3 runs 13 residues. The V end was cut by 6 bases, the J end by 3 bases, with 9 bases between. The diagnoses drew upon clinical symptoms, serum thyroxine and TRAb, thyroid ultrasound and orbital computed tomography. RNA transcripts provided the source from which TCR beta CDR3 regions were amplified. The HTBI primer set was used in a first-round RT-PCR of the TCR CDR3. Each CDR3 protein is one row after TCRdb ran MiXCR on the multiplex PCR reads. Of just under 750,000 distinct CDR3 sequences listed, approximately 40% are singletons. Ten or more counts support this clonotype.

This rearrangement joins TRBV10-1 to TRBJ1-5; D may be TRBD1 (6 bases). The sample comprised blood. This clonotype was obtained from a woman in her thirties or forties with Graves' hyperthyroidism. This chain's CDR3 is CASSGQLNQPQHF. In nucleotides, the CDR3 is TGCGCCAGCAGCGGACAGCTCAATCAGCCCCAGCATTTT.